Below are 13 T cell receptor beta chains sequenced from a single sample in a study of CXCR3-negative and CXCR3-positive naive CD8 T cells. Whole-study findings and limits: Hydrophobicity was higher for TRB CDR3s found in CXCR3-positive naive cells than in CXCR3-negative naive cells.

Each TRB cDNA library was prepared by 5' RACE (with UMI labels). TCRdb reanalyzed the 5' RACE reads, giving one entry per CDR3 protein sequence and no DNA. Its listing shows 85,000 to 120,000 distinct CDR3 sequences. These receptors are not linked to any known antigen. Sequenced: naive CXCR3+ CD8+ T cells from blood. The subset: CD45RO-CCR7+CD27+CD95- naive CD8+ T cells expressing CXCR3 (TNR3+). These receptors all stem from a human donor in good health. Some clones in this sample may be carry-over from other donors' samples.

The CDR3 sequence: CASSTLVSIGSGNTIYF. The V and J genes are TRBV19 and TRBJ1-3. The CDR3 loop spans 17 amino acids. Germline V lookup: CDR1 LNHDA, CDR2 SQIVND (reference sequence).

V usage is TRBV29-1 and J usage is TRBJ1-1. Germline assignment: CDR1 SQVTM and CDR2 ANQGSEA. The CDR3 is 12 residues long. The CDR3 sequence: CSVEGENTEAFF.

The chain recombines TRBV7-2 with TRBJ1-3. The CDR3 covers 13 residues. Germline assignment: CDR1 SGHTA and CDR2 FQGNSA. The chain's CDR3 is CASSLAWGNTIYF.

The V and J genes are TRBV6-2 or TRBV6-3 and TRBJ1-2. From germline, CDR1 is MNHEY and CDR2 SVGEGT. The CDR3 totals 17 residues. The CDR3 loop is CASSPHRTMDSNYGYTF.

The chain's CDR3 is CASRPLGVTYNEQFF. The genes are TRBV6-6 and TRBJ2-1; TCRdb picks TRBD1, but there is no DNA to check that call. The V gene's germline CDR1 is MNHNY and CDR2 SVGAGI (reference sequence). CDR3 size: 15 residues.

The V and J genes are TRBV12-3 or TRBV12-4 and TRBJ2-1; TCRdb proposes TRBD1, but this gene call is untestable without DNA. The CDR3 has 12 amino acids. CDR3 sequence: CASSRLKGEQFF.

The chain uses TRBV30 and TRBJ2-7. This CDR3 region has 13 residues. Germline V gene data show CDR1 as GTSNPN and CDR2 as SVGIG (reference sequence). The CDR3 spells CAWRKTTSYEQYF.

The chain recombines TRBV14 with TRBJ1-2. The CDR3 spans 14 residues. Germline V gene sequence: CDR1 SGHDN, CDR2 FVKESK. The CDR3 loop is CASSQESGFDGYTF.

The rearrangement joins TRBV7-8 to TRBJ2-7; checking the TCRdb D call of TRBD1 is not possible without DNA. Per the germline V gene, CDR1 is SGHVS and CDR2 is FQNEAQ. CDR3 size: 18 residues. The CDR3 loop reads CASSLLVGDREEYGEQYF.

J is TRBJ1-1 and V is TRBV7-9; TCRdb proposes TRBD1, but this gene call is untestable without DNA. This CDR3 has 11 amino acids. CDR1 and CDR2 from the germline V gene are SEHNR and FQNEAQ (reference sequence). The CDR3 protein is CASSPGLEAFF.

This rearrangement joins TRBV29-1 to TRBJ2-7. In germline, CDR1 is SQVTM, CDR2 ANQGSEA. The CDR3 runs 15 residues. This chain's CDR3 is CSVEDPSSESYEQYF.

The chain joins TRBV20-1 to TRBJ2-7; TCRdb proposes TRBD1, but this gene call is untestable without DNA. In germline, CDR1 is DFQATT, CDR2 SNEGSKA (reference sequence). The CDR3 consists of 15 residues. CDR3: CSASRRDRADYEQYF.

The chain's CDR3 is CASSSGDSGANVLTF. This chain connects TRBV12-3 or TRBV12-4 to TRBJ2-6; TCRdb gives TRBD1 as the D gene, but with no DNA this cannot be confirmed. The CDR3 sequence is 15 residues long.